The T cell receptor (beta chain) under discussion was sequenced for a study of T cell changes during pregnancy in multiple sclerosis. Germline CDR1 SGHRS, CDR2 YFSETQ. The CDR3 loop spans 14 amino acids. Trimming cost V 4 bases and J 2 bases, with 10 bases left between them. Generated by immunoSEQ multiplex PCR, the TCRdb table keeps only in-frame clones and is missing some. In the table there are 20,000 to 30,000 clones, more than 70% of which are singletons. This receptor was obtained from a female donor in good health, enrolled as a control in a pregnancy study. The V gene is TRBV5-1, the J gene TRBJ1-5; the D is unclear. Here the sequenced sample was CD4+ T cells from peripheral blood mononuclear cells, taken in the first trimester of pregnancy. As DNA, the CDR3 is TGCGCCAGCAGCGTAGATTCCGGCAATCAGCCCCAGCATTTT. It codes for CASSVDSGNQPQHF.